The sequence of this T cell receptor beta chain was determined in a study of OX40 agonist ivuxolimab in advanced cancers. Study summary: Patients were given ivuxolimab, an antibody that agonizes OX40 (CD134).

Repertoires were generated with immunoSEQ multiplex PCR, while TCRdb's copy carries only in-frame clones and drops some. The sample lists roughly 28,000 clones, around 80% occurring once. Germline V gene lookup returns CDR1 MNHEY and CDR2 SMNVEV (reference sequence). The length of the CDR3 is 15 residues. V shed 2 bases and J shed 1 base, with 9 bases lying between them. Study-level findings and limits: The investigators did not determine what antigen specificity the expanded peripheral T cells had.

A note on this clone: Antigen unknown.

The chain has TRBV27 and TRBJ2-1, with D perhaps matching TRBD2 (6 bases). The clonotype originates from an adult with an advanced solid tumor such as melanoma, head and neck, liver or kidney cancer. Specimen: CD4+ or CD8+ T cells sorted from blood, collected in a trial of the OX40 agonist ivuxolimab. CDR3 loop: CASSLTSFSYNEQFF. The CDR3 coding sequence is TGTGCCAGCAGTTTAACTAGCTTTTCCTACAATGAGCAGTTCTTC.